The T cell receptor beta chain under discussion was sequenced for a study of blood T cell repertoires in COVID-19. Authors' analysis steps: It was from reference gene primer amplification that nucleated cell counts were estimated. Sequencing used immunoSEQ multiplex PCR; TCRdb keeps in-frame clones, though not all of them. V and J calls and clone size are copied from that table; D and trimming were computed from the DNA. The sample lists around 270,000 clones, 75% to 90% occurring once. Participant-given clinical history determined each cohort assignment. Trimming shortened V by 3 bases and J by 15 bases, and 12 bases separated the two germline ends. This CDR3 comprises 10 residues. Germline V gives CDR1 DFQATT, CDR2 SNEGSKA (reference sequence).

This sequence joins TRBV20-1 and TRBJ2-4; no firm D call. The source material was PBMCs or T cells enriched from blood (not recorded which). This receptor was obtained from a woman in her forties who had been exposed to COVID-19. The CDR3 region has the DNA TGCAGTGCTAGGGTTTCGCGGCTGTACTTC. It specifies CSARVSRLYF.